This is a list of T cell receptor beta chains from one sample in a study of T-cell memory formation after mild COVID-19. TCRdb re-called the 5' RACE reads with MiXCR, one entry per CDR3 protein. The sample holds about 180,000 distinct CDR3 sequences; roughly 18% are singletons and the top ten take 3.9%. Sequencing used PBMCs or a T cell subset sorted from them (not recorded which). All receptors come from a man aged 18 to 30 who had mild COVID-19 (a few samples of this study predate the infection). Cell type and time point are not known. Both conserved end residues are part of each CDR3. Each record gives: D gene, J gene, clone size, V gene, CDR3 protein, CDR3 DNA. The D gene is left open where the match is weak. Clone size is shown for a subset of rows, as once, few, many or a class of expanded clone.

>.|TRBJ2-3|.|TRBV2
CASSPRGLTSTDTQYF
TGTGCCAGCAGTCCCCGGGGGCTGACTAGCACAGATACGCAGTATTTT
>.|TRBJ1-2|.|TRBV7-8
CASSSRDSSYGYTF
TGTGCCAGCAGCTCCCGGGACTCAAGCTATGGCTACACCTTC
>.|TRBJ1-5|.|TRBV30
CAWSVAGIRRNQPQHF
TGTGCCTGGAGTGTAGCAGGGATAAGACGCAATCAGCCCCAGCATTTT
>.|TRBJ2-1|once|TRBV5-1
CASSLAQTPNNEQFF
TGCGCCAGCAGCTTGGCACAGACTCCGAACAATGAGCAGTTCTTC
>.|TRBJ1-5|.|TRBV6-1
CASSGGLPGQPQHF
TGTGCCAGCAGTGGGGGACTACCGGGGCAGCCCCAGCATTTT
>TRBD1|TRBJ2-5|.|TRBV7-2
CASSSYTGARETQYF
TGTGCCAGCAGCTCGTACACAGGGGCGAGGGAGACCCAGTACTTC
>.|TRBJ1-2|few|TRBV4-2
CASSHLQGGSSGNGYTF
TGTGCCAGCAGCCACCTCCAGGGCGGGAGCAGCGGGAATGGCTACACCTTC
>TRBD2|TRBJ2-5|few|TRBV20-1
CSAALAGEETQYF
TGCAGTGCCGCACTAGCGGGAGAAGAGACCCAGTACTTC
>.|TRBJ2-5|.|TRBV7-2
CASSLAIHQETQYF
TGTGCCAGCAGCTTAGCGATACACCAAGAGACCCAGTACTTC
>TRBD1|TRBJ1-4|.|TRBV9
CASSVAQGQAEKLFF
TGTGCCAGCAGCGTAGCTCAGGGACAGGCCGAAAAACTGTTTTTT
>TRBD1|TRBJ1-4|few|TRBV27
CASSPGTGGFGKLFF
TGTGCCAGCAGTCCCGGGACAGGGGGCTTTGGAAAACTGTTTTTT